This T cell receptor beta chain was obtained from a study of shared clonotypes between healthy human individuals. Across the study: CD8 memory received one plate per donor, CD8 naive two, CD4 memory three and CD4 naive three. General study findings and limits: Large depth notwithstanding, sorted-subset sequencing proved incomplete by rarefaction.

About this clone: Its specificity is not known.

Per sorted-subset replicate PCR, input was around 200 ng DNA, representing tens of thousands of T cell genomes. Profiling relied on immunoSEQ multiplex PCR, and the TCRdb table lists in-frame clones only, not all of them. The sample includes 2 million to 2.5 million clones, less than 95% seen only once; the top ten take about 0.41%. Germline V lookup: CDR1 SEHNR, CDR2 FQNEAQ (reference sequence). This CDR3 has 13 amino acids. Between the trimmed V and J ends, which lost 4 bases and 4 bases, there was a span of 9 bases. Source material: naive CD4+ T cells from PBMCs. Subset reported: CD45RA+ positively selected. J is TRBJ2-3 and V is TRBV7-9; D unclear. This TCR derives from a man between 18 and 29 years old in good health. Some clones in this sample may be carry-over from other donors' samples. Written as DNA, the CDR3 is TGTGCCAGCAGCTACGGAAGCCCAGATACGCAGTATTTT. Translated, it gives CASSYGSPDTQYF.